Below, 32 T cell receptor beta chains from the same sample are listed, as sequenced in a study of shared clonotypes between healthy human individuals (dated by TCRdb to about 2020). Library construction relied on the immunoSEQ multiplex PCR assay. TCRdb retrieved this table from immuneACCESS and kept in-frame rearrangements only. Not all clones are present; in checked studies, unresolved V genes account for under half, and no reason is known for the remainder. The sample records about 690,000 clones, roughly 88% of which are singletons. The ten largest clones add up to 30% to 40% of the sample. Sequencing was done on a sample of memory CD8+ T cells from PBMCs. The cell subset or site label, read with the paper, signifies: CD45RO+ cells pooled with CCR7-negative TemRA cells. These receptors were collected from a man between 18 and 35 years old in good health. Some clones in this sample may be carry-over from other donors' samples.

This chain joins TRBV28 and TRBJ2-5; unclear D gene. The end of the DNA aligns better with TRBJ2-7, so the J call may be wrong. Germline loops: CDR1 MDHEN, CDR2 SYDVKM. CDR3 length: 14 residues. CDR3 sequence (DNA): TGTGCCAGCAGTCCCACTGCTAGCTCCTACGAGCAGTACTTC. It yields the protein CASSPTASSYEQYF.

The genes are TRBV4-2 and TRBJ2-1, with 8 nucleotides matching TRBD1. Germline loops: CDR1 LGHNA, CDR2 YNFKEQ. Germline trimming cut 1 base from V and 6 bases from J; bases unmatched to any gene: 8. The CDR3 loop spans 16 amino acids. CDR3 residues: CASSQVVQGGLNEQFF. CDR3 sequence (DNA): TGTGCCAGCAGCCAAGTTGTACAGGGGGGACTCAATGAGCAGTTCTTC.

The CDR3 DNA reads TGTGCCAGCAGCTTAGGGTTAGGGGGCGGTTTTCTTGATGAAAAACTGTTTTTT. Its protein is CASSLGLGGGFLDEKLFF. The gene calls are TRBV7-9 and TRBJ1-4; 7 bases agree with TRBD1. CDR1 is SEHNR and CDR2 is FQNEAQ in the germline V gene (reference sequence). The junction had 14 bases not matched to a gene; V was cut back by 1 base and J by 6 bases. The CDR3 covers 18 residues.

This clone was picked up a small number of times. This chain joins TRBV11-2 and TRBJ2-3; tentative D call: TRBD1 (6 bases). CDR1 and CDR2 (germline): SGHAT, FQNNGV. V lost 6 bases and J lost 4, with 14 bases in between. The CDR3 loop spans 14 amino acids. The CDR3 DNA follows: TGTGCCAGCAGGTACAGGGTTGGGGCAGATACGCAGTATTTT. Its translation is CASRYRVGADTQYF.

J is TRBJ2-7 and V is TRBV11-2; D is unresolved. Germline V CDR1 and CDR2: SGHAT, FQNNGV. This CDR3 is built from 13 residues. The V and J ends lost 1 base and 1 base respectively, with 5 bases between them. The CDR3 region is CASSLARSYEQYF. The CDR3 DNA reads TGTGCCAGCAGCTTAGCACGATCCTACGAGCAGTACTTC.

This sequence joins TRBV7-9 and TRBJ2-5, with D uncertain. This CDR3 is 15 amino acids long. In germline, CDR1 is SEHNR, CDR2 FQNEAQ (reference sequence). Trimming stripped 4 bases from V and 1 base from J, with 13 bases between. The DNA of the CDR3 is TGTGCCAGCAGCTCCAGAGGACGGTCCCAAGAGACCCAGTACTTC. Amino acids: CASSSRGRSQETQYF.

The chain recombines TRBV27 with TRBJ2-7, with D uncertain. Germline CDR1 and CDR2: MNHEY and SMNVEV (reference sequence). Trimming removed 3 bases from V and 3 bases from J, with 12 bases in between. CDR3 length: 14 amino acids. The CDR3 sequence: CASSFLNANYEQYF. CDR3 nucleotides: TGTGCCAGCAGTTTCCTCAACGCCAACTACGAGCAGTACTTC.

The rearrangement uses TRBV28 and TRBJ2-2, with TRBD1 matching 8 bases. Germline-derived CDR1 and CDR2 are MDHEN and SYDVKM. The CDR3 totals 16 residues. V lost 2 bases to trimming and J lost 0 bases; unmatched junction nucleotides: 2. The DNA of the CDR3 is TGTGCCAGCAGTTTACAGGACAGGGCGAACACCGGGGAGCTGTTTTTT. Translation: CASSLQDRANTGELFF.

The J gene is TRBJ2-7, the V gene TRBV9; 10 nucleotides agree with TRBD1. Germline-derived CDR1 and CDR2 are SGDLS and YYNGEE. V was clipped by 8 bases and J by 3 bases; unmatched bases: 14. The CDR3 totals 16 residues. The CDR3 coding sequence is TGTGCCAGTTCTCAGGGGTGGGGACAGGGGATCTACGAGCAGTACTTC. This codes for CASSQGWGQGIYEQYF.

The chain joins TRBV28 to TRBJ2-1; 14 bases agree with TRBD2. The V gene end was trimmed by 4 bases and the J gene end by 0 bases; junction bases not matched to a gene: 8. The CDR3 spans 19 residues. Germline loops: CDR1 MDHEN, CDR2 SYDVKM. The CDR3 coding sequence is TGTGCCAGCAGTTCCCGACTAGCGGGAGGGATGAGCTCCTACAATGAGCAGTTCTTC. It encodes CASSSRLAGGMSSYNEQFF.

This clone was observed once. DNA of the CDR3: TGTGCCAGCAGCCAACCGGGGGGCGGGGAGCTGTTTTTT. It codes for CASSQPGGGELFF. V is TRBV11-2 and J is TRBJ2-2; 7 nucleotides agree with TRBD2. The J segment lost 7 bases and the V segment lost 5 bases, leaving 4 bases of the junction unmatched. The germline V gene has CDR1 SGHAT and CDR2 FQNNGV. This CDR3 is built from 13 residues.

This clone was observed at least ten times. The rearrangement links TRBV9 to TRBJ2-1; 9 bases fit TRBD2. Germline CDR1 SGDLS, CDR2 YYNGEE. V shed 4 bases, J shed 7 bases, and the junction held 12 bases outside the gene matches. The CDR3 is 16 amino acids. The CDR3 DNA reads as TGTGCCAGCAGCCCCACAAATAGCGGGAGTATGAATGAGCAGTTCTTC. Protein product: CASSPTNSGSMNEQFF.

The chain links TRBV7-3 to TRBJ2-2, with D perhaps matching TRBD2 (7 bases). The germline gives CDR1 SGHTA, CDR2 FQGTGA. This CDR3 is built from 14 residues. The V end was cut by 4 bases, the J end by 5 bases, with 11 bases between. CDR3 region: CASSSGEGTGELFF. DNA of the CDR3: TGTGCCAGCAGCTCAGGGGAGGGAACCGGGGAGCTGTTTTTT.

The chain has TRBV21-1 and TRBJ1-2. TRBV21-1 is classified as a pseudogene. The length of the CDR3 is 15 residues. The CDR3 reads CASSKVAGEAHGYTF. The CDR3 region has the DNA TGTGCCAGCAGCAAAGTCGCAGGGGAGGCCCATGGCTACACCTTC.

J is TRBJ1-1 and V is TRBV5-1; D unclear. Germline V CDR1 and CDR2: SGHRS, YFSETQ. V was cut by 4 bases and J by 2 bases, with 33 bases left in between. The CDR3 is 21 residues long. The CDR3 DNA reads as TGCGCCAGCAGCCCCTATAAGCCGGGATCTCTTTTCGTCAATCAAAACACTGAAGCTTTCTTT. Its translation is CASSPYKPGSLFVNQNTEAFF.

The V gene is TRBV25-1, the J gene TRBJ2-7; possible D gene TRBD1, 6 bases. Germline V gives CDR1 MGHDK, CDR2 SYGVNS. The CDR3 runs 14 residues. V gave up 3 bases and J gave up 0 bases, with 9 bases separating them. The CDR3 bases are TGTGCCAGCAGTGACCCGGACAGCTCCTACGAGCAGTACTTC. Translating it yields CASSDPDSSYEQYF.

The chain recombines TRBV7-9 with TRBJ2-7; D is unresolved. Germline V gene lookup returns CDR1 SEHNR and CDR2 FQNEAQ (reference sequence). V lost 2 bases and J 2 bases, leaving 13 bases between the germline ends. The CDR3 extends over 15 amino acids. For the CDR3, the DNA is TGTGCCAGCAGCTTACAATCAGGATTAACCTACGAGCAGTACTTC. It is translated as CASSLQSGLTYEQYF.

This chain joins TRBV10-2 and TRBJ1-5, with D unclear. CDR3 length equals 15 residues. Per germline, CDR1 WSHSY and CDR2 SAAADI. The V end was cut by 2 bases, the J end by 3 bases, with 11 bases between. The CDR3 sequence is CASSEVFRANQPQHF. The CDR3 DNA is TGCGCCAGCAGTGAGGTTTTTCGGGCCAATCAGCCCCAGCATTTT.

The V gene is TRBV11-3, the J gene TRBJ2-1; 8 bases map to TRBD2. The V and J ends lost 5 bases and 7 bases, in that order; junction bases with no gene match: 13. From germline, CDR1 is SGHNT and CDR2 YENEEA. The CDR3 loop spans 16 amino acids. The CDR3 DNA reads TGTGCCAGCAGCCCCCGGGAGGGGACGATGGTTAATGAGCAGTTCTTC. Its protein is CASSPREGTMVNEQFF. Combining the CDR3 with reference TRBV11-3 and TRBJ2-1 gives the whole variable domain EAGVVQSPRYKIIEKKQPVAFWCNPISGHNTLYWYLQNLGQGPELLIRYENEEAVDDSQLPKDRFSAERLKGVDSTLKIQPAELGDSAVYLCASSPREGTMVNEQFFGPGTRLTVL.

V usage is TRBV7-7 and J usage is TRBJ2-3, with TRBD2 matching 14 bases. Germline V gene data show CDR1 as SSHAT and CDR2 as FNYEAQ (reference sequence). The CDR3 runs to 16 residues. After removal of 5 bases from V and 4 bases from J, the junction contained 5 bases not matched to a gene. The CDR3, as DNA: TGTGCCAGCAGCACCGGGACTAGCGGGAGATCAGATACGCAGTATTTT. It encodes CASSTGTSGRSDTQYF.

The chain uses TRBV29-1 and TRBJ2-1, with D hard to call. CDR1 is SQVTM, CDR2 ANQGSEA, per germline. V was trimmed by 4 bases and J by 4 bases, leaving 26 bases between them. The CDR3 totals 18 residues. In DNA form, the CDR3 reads TGCAGCGTTGGGGTCGGCTCCGTCCGGCGATCGCCTTACAATGAGCAGTTCTTC. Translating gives CSVGVGSVRRSPYNEQFF.

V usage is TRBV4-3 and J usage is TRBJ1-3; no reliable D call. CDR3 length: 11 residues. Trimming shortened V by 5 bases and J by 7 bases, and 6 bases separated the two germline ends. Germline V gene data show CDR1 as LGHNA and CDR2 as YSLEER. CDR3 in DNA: TGCGCCAGCAGCGGGGAGAACACCATATATTTT. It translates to CASSGENTIYF.

CDR3 amino acids: CASSQNSLGQSYGYTF. CDR3 coding DNA: TGCGCCAGCAGCCAGAATTCCCTCGGACAGTCCTATGGCTACACCTTC. The chain links TRBV4-1 to TRBJ1-2, with a possible D match to TRBD1 (6 bases). Trimming stripped 3 bases from V and 4 bases from J, with 18 bases between. The CDR3 runs 16 residues. CDR1 MGHRA and CDR2 YSYEKL come from the germline V gene.

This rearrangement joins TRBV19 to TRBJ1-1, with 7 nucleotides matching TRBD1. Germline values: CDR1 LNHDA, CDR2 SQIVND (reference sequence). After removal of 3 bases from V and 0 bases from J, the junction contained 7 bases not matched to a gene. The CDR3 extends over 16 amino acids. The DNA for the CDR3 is TGTGCCAGTAGTATCCTCCCGGGACAGCTGAACACTGAAGCTTTCTTT. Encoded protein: CASSILPGQLNTEAFF.

The CDR3 loop is CASSWTGKMGQPQHF. The CDR3 region has the DNA TGCGCCAGCAGCTGGACAGGGAAGATGGGCCAGCCCCAGCATTTT. The chain employs TRBV5-1 and TRBJ1-5, with 8 positions matching TRBD1. V lost 3 bases to trimming and J lost 7 bases; unmatched junction nucleotides: 9. Germline assignment: CDR1 SGHRS and CDR2 YFSETQ. This CDR3 comprises 15 residues. The full variable domain, its missing parts supplied by reference TRBV5-1 and TRBJ1-5, is KAGVTQTPRYLIKTRGQQVTLSCSPISGHRSVSWYQQTPGQGLQFLFEYFSETQRNKGNFPGRFSGRQFSNSRSEMNVSTLELGDSALYLCASSWTGKMGQPQHFGDGTRLSIL.

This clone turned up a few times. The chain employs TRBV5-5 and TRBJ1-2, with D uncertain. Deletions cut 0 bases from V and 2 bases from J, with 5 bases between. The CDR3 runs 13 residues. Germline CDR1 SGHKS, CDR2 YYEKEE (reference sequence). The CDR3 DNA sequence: TGTGCCAGCAGCTTGGGGCAGAACTATGGCTACACCTTC. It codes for CASSLGQNYGYTF.

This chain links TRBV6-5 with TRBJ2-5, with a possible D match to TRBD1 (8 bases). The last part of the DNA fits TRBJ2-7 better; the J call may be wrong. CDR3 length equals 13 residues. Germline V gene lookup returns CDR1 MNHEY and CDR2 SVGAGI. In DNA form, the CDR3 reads TGTGCCAGCAGCCTACAGGGGGGGTACGAGCAGTACTTC. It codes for CASSLQGGYEQYF.

The CDR3 reads CASRANEKLFF. The CDR3 DNA is TGTGCCAGCAGAGCGAATGAAAAACTGTTTTTT. V usage is TRBV28 and J usage is TRBJ1-4, with D unresolved. The germline CDR1 and CDR2 sequences are MDHEN and SYDVKM. Trimming removed 6 bases at V and 5 bases at J, with 4 bases between. The CDR3 spans 11 residues.

The CDR3 nucleotides are TGTGCCAGCAGCCACCGCTCCGGGACCTTAGACACTGAAGCTTTCTTT. This translates into CASSHRSGTLDTEAFF. The chain has TRBV7-9 and TRBJ1-1; possible D gene TRBD1, 5 bases. The length of the CDR3 is 16 residues. Germline V CDR1 and CDR2: SEHNR, FQNEAQ (reference sequence). V lost 5 bases to trimming and J lost 3 bases, with 19 bases between them. The full variable domain, in which reference TRBV7-9 and TRBJ1-1 provide the parts outside the CDR3, is DTGVSQNPRHKITKRGQNVTFRCDPISEHNRLYWYRQTLGQGPEFLTYFQNEAQLEKSRLLSDRFSAERPKGSFSTLEIQRTEQGDSAMYLCASSHRSGTLDTEAFFGQGTRLTVV.

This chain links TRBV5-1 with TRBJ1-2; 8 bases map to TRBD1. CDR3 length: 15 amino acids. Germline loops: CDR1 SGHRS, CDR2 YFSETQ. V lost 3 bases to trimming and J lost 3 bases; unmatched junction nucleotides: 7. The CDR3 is CASSSGQGAYYGYTF. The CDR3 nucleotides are TGCGCCAGCAGCTCCGGACAGGGAGCCTACTATGGCTACACCTTC.

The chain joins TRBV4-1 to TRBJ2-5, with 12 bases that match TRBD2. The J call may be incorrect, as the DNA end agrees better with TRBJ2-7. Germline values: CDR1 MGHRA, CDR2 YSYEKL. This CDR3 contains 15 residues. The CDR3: CASSQGLAGAYEQYF. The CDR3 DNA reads TGCGCCAGCAGCCAAGGACTAGCGGGGGCCTACGAGCAGTACTTC.

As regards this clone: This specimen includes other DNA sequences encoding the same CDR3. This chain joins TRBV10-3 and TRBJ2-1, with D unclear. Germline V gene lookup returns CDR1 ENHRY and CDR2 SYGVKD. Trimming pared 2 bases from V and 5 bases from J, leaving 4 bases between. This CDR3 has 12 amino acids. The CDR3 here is CAISEVDNEQFF. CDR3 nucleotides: TGTGCCATCAGTGAGGTGGACAATGAGCAGTTCTTC.